The present entry profiles one TCR beta chain with its context. Its antigen is not identified. Time point: patch test 1, 2 weeks after DPC sensitization. The treatment is: therapeutic diphenylcyclopropenone sensitization with weekly scalp DPC. Blood was collected ahead of every patch test applied. This specimen comes from a study of human T cells and chemical hapten exposure. Study-wide results and caveats: Counts of TCRs above 1 in 1000 frequency stayed unchanged with DPC sensitization. Donors in the study had alopecia, meaning their immune response may differ from healthy people's.

TCRdb re-called the RACE reads with MiXCR, one entry per CDR3 protein. The sample has some 180,000 distinct CDR3 sequences, about 20% seen once. The ends were cut back, 1 base at V and 0 bases at J, with 8 bases in the middle. CDR3 size: 14 residues. Germline loops: CDR1 SQVTM, CDR2 ANQGSEA. This rearrangement joins TRBV29-1 to TRBJ2-3; D unclear. The TCR comes from a woman between 50 and 59 years old with alopecia areata. Some clones in this sample may be carry-over from other donors' samples. The sample here was whole blood, taken in connection with sensitization to the hapten diphenylcyclopropenone (DPC). The CDR3 loop reads CSVEVSASTDTQYF. The CDR3 nucleotides are TGCAGCGTTGAAGTCTCAGCCAGCACAGATACGCAGTATTTT.